This TCR beta chain comes out of a study of shared clonotypes between healthy human individuals (dated by TCRdb to about 2020). Regarding the research as a whole: A few men and two women, aged 18 to 49 years, made up the cohort. To increase sequencing depth and limit assay-specific biases, TCR repertoire library preparation and sequencing were carried out by different laboratories using diverse techniques. The study deeply sequenced blood TCR repertoires of about five healthy adults to estimate repertoire size and the extent of clonotype sharing between individuals. For each donor, CD4 naive and CD4 memory were each run on three plates, CD8 naive on two plates, and CD8 memory on one plate. Per donor, leukapheresis produced somewhere between about 0.9 and 9.5 billion PBMCs.

As concerns this clone: It has no known antigen specificity. No much larger clone exists at a distance of one base, and base qualities are not known.

Counted from cysteine to phenylalanine, this CDR3 has 17 amino acids. Only CDR3 DNA remains: 51 bases, in frame from the first base. The V end gives up 6 bases and the J end 3 bases, leaving 14 bases in the junction not matched to a gene. CDR1 and CDR2 were assigned from the germline V gene as MGHDK and SYGVNS. TCR CDR3 regions were amplified from genomic DNA by multiplex PCR using the deep immunoSEQ assay. Genomic DNA extracted from each cell subset was distributed evenly over all wells of several immunoSEQ 96-well plates, and each plate served as one replicate. Each replicate PCR for sorted subsets received around 200 ng genomic DNA, equal to about 30,000 T cell genomes. Purified libraries were quantified with a Qubit 3.0 fluorometer, sized on a Bioanalyzer 2100, and re-quantified with the KAPA Library Quantification kit. Each immunoSEQ 96-well plate was sequenced on its own single-read 150-cycle Illumina NextSeq 550 flow cell. As for the authors' bioinformatics: Because only junctional sequences without quality scores were contained in the immunoSEQ output, filtering matching that applied to full-length reads could not be performed. To assign V/J genes and CDR3, sequences were annotated against IMGT germline references using PyIR, a Python wrapper for IgBLAST v1.9. Reads with weak V/J assignments (E-value above 1e-6), missing CDR3, stop codons, out-of-frame junctions, or ambiguous translated residues were removed. V3J clonotypes were defined as sequences sharing the same inferred V gene, J gene, and CDR3 amino acid sequence. To compute the percentage overlap between repertoires, the number of shared unique clonotypes was divided by the size of the smaller repertoire. Repertoire richness was assessed with RTK rarefaction, the Chao1 estimator, and Recon v2.1 estimates of unobserved clonotypes. Generation probabilities for all TCRbeta clonotypes obtained by the gDNA method from a handful of donors were computed using OLGA. The table comes from immuneACCESS by way of TCRdb, which keeps in-frame sequences with V and J called. Part of the clones is missing from these tables; in studies checked, under half for an unresolved V gene and the rest for unknown reasons. That table gives V, J and clone size, and the DNA gave D and trimming. The sample table holds about 820,000 clones, of which 92% were seen once. About 24% of the sample belongs to the ten largest clones.

What the research found in general, with its limitations: Rarefaction of sorted-subset datasets indicated incomplete sequencing despite the large sequencing depth. About 4.5% of naive CD4, around 4% of naive CD8, roughly 2.5% of memory CD4, and roughly 0.4% of memory CD8 clonotypes were shared across four donors. Clonotypes shared by all four sorted-subset donors showed higher generation probabilities than non-shared clonotypes. Naive subsets generally had larger estimated clonotype richness than memory subsets did. Because the study included only a small number of donors, the genetic and exposure-history diversity represented was limited. Sampling was restricted to blood, and TCR repertoires in tissues likely differ from the TCR repertoires found in blood. Pairwise subsampling indicated that sequencing depth was expected to affect the degree of clonotype sharing among donors.

CD8 naive samples were obtained by positive selection for CCR7 among CD45RO-negative cells, yielding a CD45RA+CCR7+ population from which TemRA cells were excluded. The donors were healthy, HIV-negative adults who had no recently reported acute infections or vaccinations. Only Caucasian adults living in Nashville, Tennessee, USA were represented among the donors. After blood collection by leukapheresis, PBMCs were isolated using Ficoll-Histopaque density gradient centrifugation and then cryopreserved in the vapor phase of liquid nitrogen. Purity and quantity of every magnetically sorted T cell population were checked by analytical flow cytometry. Genomic DNA was isolated from each sorted fraction and quantified by UV absorbance on a Nanodrop 2000c.

This TCR derives from a man between 25 and 39 years old in good health. Sequencing was done on a sample of naive CD8+ T cells sorted from blood. This sample's cell subset or site label indicates: CD45RA+CCR7+. Here the chain combines TRBV25-1 and TRBJ2-7; 10 bases in the junction line up with TRBD1. The CDR3 reads as follows: CASRGGTGEYVNYEQYF. The nucleotides are TGTGCCAGCAGGGGTGGGACAGGGGAATACGTAAACTACGAGCAGTACTTC.